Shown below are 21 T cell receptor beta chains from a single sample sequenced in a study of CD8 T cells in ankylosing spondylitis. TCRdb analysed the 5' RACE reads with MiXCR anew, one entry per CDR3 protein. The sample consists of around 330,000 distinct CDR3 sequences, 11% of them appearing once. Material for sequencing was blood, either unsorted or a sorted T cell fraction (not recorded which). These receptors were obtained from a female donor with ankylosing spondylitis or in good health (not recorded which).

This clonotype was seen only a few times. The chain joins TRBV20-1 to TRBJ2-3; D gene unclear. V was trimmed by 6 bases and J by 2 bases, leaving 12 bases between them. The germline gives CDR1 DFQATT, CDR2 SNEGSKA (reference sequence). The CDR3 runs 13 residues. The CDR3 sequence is CSAYPQVTDTQYF. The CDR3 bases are TGCAGTGCGTATCCCCAGGTCACAGATACGCAGTATTTT.

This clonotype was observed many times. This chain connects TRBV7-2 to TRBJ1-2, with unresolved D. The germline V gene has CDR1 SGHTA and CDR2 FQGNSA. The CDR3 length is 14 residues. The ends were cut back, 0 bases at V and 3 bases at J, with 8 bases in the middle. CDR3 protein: CASSLADPYYGYTF. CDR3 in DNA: TGTGCCAGCAGCTTAGCTGATCCTTACTATGGCTACACCTTC. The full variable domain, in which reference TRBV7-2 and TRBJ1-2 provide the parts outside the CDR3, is GAGVSQSPSNKVTEKGKDVELRCDPISGHTALYWYRQSLGQGLEFLIYFQGNSAPDKSGLPSDRFSAERTGGSVSTLTIQRTQQEDSAVYLCASSLADPYYGYTFGSGTRLTVV.

DNA for the CDR3: TGTGCCAGCGTGGCTAGCGCTACCTGGAATGAGCAGTTCTTC. Protein product: CASVASATWNEQFF. The chain links TRBV7-2 to TRBJ2-1, with D possibly TRBD2 on 6 matching bases. The CDR3 runs to 14 residues. V was pared by 8 bases and J by 7 bases, with 18 bases between. Germline loops: CDR1 SGHTA, CDR2 FQGNSA.

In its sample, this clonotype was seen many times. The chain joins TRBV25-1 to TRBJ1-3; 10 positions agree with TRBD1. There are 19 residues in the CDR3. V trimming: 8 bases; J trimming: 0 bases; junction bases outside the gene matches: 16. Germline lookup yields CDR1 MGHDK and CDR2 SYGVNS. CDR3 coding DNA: TGTGCCAGCGAACCCGGGACAGGGGATTTCAGGGTCTCTGGAAACACCATATATTTT. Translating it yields CASEPGTGDFRVSGNTIYF.

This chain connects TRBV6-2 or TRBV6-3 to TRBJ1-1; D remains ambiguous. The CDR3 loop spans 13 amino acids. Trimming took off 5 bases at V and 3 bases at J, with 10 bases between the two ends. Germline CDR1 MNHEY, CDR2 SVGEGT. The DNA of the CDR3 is TGTGCCAGCAGTGGGCCCGGGGACACTGAAGCTTTCTTT. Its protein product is CASSGPGDTEAFF.

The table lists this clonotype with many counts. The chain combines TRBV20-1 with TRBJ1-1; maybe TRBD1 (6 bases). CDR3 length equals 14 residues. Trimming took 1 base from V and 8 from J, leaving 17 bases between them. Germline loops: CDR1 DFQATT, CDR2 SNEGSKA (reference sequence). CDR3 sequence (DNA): TGCAGTGCTAGAGTCCGGGACACCGGGACAGAAGCTTTCTTT. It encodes CSARVRDTGTEAFF.

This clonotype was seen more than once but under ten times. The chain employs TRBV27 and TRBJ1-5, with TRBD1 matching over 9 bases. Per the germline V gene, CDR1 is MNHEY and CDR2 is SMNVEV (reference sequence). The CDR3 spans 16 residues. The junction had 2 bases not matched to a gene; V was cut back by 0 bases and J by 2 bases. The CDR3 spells CASSLSRTGGNQPQHF. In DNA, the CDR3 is TGTGCCAGCAGTTTATCGAGGACAGGGGGCAATCAGCCCCAGCATTTT.

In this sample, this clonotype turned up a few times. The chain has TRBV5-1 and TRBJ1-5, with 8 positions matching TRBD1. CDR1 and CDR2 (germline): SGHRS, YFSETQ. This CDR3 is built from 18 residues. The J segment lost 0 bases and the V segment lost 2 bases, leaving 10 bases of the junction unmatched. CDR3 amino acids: CASSFRDRIDYSNQPQHF. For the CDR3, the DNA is TGCGCCAGCAGCTTCCGGGACAGGATTGATTATAGCAATCAGCCCCAGCATTTT. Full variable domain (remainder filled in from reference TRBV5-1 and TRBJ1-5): KAGVTQTPRYLIKTRGQQVTLSCSPISGHRSVSWYQQTPGQGLQFLFEYFSETQRNKGNFPGRFSGRQFSNSRSEMNVSTLELGDSALYLCASSFRDRIDYSNQPQHFGDGTRLSIL.

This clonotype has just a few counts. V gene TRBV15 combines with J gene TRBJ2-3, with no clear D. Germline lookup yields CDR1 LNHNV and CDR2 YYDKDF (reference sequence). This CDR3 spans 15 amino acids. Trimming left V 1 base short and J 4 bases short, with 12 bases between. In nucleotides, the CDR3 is TGTGCCACCAGCAGAGTTAGGGTAGGAGCAGATACGCAGTATTTT. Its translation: CATSRVRVGADTQYF.

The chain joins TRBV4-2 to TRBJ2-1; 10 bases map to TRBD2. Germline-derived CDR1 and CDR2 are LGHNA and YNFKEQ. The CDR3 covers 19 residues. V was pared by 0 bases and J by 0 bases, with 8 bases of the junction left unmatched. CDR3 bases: TGTGCCAGCAGCCAAGATAAAGGACCTAGCGGGAGCTCCTACAATGAGCAGTTCTTC. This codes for CASSQDKGPSGSSYNEQFF.

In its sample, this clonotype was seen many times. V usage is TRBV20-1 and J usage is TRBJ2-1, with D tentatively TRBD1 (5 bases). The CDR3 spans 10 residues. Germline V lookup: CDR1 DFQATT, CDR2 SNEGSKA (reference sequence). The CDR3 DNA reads TGCAGGGGGCCTAACAATGAGCAGTTCTTC. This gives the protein CRGPNNEQFF.

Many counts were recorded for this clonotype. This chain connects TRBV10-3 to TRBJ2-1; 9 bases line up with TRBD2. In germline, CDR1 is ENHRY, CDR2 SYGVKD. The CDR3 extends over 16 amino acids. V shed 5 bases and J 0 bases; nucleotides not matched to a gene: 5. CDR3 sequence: CAISLAGLSSYNEQFF. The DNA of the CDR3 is TGTGCCATCAGTCTAGCGGGACTTAGCTCCTACAATGAGCAGTTCTTC.

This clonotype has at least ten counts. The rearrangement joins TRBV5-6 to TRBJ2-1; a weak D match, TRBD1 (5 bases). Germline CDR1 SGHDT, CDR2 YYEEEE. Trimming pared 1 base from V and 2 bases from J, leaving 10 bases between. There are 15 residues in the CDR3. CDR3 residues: CASSLPQGTYNEQFF. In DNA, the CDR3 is TGTGCCAGCAGCTTGCCGCAGGGTACCTACAATGAGCAGTTCTTC.

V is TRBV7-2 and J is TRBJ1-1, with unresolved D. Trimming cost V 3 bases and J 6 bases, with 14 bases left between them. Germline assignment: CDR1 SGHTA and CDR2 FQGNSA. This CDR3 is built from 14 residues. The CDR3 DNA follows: TGTGCCAGCAGCTTCACCGTCCCGGTCGCTGAAGCTTTCTTT. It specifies CASSFTVPVAEAFF.

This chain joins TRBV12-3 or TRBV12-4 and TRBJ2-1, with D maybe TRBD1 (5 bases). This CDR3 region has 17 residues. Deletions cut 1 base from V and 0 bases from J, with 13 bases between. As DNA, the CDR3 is TGTGCCAGCAGTTTAGGGACACGACAAAGCTCCTACAATGAGCAGTTCTTC. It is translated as CASSLGTRQSSYNEQFF.

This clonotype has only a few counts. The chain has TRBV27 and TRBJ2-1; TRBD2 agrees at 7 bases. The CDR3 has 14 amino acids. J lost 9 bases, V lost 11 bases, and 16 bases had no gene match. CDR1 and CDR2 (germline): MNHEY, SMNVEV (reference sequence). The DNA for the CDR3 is TGTGCCGGCCCTTGGCGGGAGCCTCCATTTGAGCAGTTCTTC. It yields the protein CAGPWREPPFEQFF.

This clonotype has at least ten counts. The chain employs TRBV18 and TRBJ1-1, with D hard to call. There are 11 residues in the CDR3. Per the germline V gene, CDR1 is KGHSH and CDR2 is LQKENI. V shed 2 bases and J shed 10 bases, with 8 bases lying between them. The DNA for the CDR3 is TGTGCCAGCTCACCAGGCAACGCAGCTTTCTTT. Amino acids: CASSPGNAAFF.

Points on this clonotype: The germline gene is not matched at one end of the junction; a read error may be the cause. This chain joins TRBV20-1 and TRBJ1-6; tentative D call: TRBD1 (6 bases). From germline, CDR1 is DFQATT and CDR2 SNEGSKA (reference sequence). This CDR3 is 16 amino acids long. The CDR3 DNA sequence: TGCTGTGCTAGCCGGCCAGGGGCAAAGAGTAATTCACCCCTCCACTTT. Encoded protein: CCASRPGAKSNSPLHF.

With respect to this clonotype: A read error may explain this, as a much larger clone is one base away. For the CDR3, the DNA is TGTGCCACCGAAACTAGCGGGGGGAGCTCCTACAATGGGCAGTTCTTC. Translated, it gives CATETSGGSSYNGQFF. V usage is TRBV2 and J usage is TRBJ2-1, with TRBD2 identical over 12 bases. Germline V CDR1 and CDR2: SNHLY, FYNNEI. This CDR3 is built from 16 residues.

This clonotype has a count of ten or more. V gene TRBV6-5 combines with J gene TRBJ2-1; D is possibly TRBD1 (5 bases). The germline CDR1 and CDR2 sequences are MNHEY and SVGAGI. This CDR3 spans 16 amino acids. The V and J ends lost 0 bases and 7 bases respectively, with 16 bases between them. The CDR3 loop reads CASSYSSSAQGNEQFF. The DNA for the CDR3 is TGTGCCAGCAGTTACTCTAGCTCGGCGCAGGGAAATGAGCAGTTCTTC.

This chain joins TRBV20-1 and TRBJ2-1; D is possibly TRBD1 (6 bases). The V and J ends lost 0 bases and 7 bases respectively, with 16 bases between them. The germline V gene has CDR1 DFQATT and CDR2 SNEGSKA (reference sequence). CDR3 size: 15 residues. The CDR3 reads CSARDRLGAMNEQFF. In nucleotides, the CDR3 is TGCAGTGCTAGAGATCGCCTGGGGGCAATGAATGAGCAGTTCTTC.